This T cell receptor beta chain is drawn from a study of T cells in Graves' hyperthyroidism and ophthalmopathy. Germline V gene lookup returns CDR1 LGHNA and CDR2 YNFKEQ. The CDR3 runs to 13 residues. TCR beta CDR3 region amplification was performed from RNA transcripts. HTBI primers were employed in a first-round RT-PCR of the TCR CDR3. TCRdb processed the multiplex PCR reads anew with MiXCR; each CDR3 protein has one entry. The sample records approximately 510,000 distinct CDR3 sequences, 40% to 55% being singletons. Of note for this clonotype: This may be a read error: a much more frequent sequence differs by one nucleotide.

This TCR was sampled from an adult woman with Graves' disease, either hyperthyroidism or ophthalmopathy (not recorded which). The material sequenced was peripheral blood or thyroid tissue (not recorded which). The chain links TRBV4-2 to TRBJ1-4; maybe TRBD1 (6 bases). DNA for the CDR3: TGTGCCAGCAGCCAGACAGGCGCGGAAAAACTGCTTTTT. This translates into CASSQTGAEKLLF.